This TCR beta chain is drawn from a study of blood T cell repertoires in COVID-19. On the study more broadly: COVID-19 samples collected from the United States, Italy and Spain covered acute and convalescent phases. Sources were T cells, B-cell-depleted T cells, or PBMCs; the material itself was cDNA or gDNA.

J gave up 4 bases and V 5 bases, and 5 bases lay outside the gene matches. The length of the CDR3 is 14 residues. The germline gives CDR1 SGHVS, CDR2 FQNEAQ. Original processing methods: Scientists estimated how many nucleated cells there were by amplifying reference gene primers. The table came from immunoSEQ multiplex PCR; TCRdb's copy has only in-frame clones and leaves some out. V and J calls and clone size are copied from that table; D and trimming were computed from the DNA. The top ten clones hold around 2.9% of a sample with around 260,000 clones, roughly 89% of them seen once. Sequenced: peripheral blood. The chain recombines TRBV7-8 with TRBJ1-2, with 9 bases identical to TRBD1. The receptor was derived from a woman younger than 45 with active or convalescent COVID-19. This chain's CDR3 is CASSGTGWGYGYTF. In DNA form, the CDR3 reads TGTGCCAGCAGCGGGACAGGGTGGGGCTATGGCTACACCTTC.